Reported below is one T cell receptor beta chain. The antigen is undetermined. CDR3 length equals 12 residues. The germline CDR1 and CDR2 sequences are SQVTM and ANQGSEA. V lost 8 bases, J lost 1 base, and 11 bases lay in between. These data originate in a study of post-analysis software for immune sequencing data. Study-wide findings and caveats: In patients, TRBV5-6, TRBV5-1 and TRBV20-1 belonged to roughly five TRBV segments found more frequently than in controls.

Researchers reported that TCR beta cDNA libraries carried unique molecular identifiers. TCRdb called the PCR reads again in MiXCR, with one record for every CDR3 protein. The sample has 750,000 to 950,000 distinct CDR3 sequences; about 57% are singletons. The gene calls are TRBV29-1 and TRBJ1-1; D gene ambiguous. The sequence was obtained from a girl under 18 with multiple sclerosis. Sequenced: blood. CDR3 residues: CSIVKGNTEAFF. For the CDR3, the DNA is TGCAGCATTGTGAAAGGGAACACTGAAGCTTTCTTT.